A selection of T cell receptor beta chains follows, all from one sample in a study of blood T cell repertoires in COVID-19. The method was immunoSEQ multiplex PCR; TCRdb's version includes in-frame clones alone and lacks a portion of them. The data show 100,000 to 150,000 clones, about 88% seen once. The sample comprised peripheral blood. The receptors originated from a human donor in a cohort sampled during active COVID-19. CDR3s include the opening cysteine and the closing phenylalanine or tryptophan. D genes are given only for firm matches. Clone sizes are given selectively: once, few, many, or a class where the clone is expanded.

>.|TRBV5-6|.|TRBJ2-7
TGTGCCAGCAGCTTAGGGGGTCCCTACGAGCAGTACTTC
CASSLGGPYEQYF
>.|TRBV30|once|TRBJ2-1
TGTGCCTGGAGTTACTCACTGTACAATGAGCAGTTCTTC
CAWSYSLYNEQFF
>.|TRBV28|.|TRBJ1-2
TGTGCCAGCAGTTTTCTCGGGGGATCGCATGGCTACACCTTC
CASSFLGGSHGYTF
>.|TRBV10-2|.|TRBJ2-7
TGCGCCAGCACCCCACGAGGCAGCGACGAGCAGTACTTC
CASTPRGSDEQYF
>.|TRBV28|.|TRBJ1-3
TGTGCCAGCAGTTTATTTCAGGTTCTCTCTGGAAACACCATATATTTT
CASSLFQVLSGNTIYF
>TRBD1|TRBV15|once|TRBJ2-7
TGTGCCACCAGCAGCCGGGACAGGGGGTATGAGCAGTACTTC
CATSSRDRGYEQYF
>.|TRBV7-9|.|TRBJ2-1
TGTGCCAGCAGCCCACCGGAGAGGGCCGACCCTCATAGGAATGAGCAGTTCTTC
CASSPPERADPHRNEQFF
>.|TRBV4-2|.|TRBJ2-5
TGTGCCAGCAGCCAAGTTCAGGGCGGGGAAGAGACCCAGTACTTC
CASSQVQGGEETQYF
>.|TRBV21-1|.|TRBJ1-1
TGTGCCAGCACCTTACGGTGGGCGAACACTGAAGCTTTCTTT
CASTLRWANTEAFF
>.|TRBV7-7|.|TRBJ2-1
TGTGCTAGCAGCTTACAGCGGGCTCCCTACAATGAGCAGTTCTTC
CASSLQRAPYNEQFF
>.|TRBV2|.|TRBJ1-3
TGTGCCAGCAGTGAAGAGACACTTCTTTCTGGAAACACCATATATTTT
CASSEETLLSGNTIYF
>TRBD1|TRBV4-2|.|TRBJ1-3
TGTGCCAGCAGCCCGACAGGGACCTCTGGAAACACCATATATTTT
CASSPTGTSGNTIYF
>TRBD2|TRBV14|.|TRBJ2-7
TGTGCCAGCAGCCAAGTTACTAGCGGGGTCTCCTACGAGCAGTACTTC
CASSQVTSGVSYEQYF
>TRBD1|TRBV2|once|TRBJ1-6
TGTGCCAGCAGTGACTTCCCGGGACAGGGTAATAATTCACCCCTCCACTTT
CASSDFPGQGNNSPLHF
>TRBD2|TRBV30|.|TRBJ2-5
TGTGCCTGGAGTGTACGCAGAACTAGCGGGGGGGAAGAGACCCAGTACTTC
CAWSVRRTSGGEETQYF
>.|TRBV6-5|.|TRBJ1-1
TGTGCCAGCCGGGTGAGGACTCCATATGAAGCTTTCTTT
CASRVRTPYEAFF
>.|TRBV7-9|.|TRBJ2-5
TGTGCCAGCAGCTTACCCGGGGAGGTTTGGATCCAAGAGACCCAGTACTTC
CASSLPGEVWIQETQYF
>.|TRBV6-6|.|TRBJ1-1
TGTGCCAGCTCTAGTCTGGGGGCTAACACTGAAGCTTTCTTT
CASSSLGANTEAFF
>.|TRBV19|.|TRBJ1-3
TGTGCCAGTAGACCGACACCCGGCATCACCATATATTTT
CASRPTPGITIYF
>.|TRBV25-1|once|TRBJ1-5
TGTGCCAGCAGTGAGTCGGGTCCGTCATATAGCAATCAGCCCCAGCATTTT
CASSESGPSYSNQPQHF
>.|TRBV5-6|few|TRBJ1-2
TGTGCCAGCAGCCCGAAAGGGGTCTATCCCTACGGCTACACCTTC
CASSPKGVYPYGYTF
>.|TRBV27|.|TRBJ1-2
TGTGCCAGCAGTCAAGCTACGGGGGTGAGAGTGGATGGCTACACCTTC
CASSQATGVRVDGYTF
>.|TRBV11-2|.|TRBJ2-5
TGTGCCAGCAGCCCCGGGACATTGGAGACCCAGTACTTC
CASSPGTLETQYF
>.|TRBV6-1|.|TRBJ1-2
TGTGCCAGCAGTGAGGGTTGGGTAAAACAGGGTAGTGGCTATGGCTACACCTTC
CASSEGWVKQGSGYGYTF
>TRBD1|TRBV28|.|TRBJ1-5
TGTGCCAGCAGTCACAGGGGGCTCAATCAGCCCCAGCATTTT
CASSHRGLNQPQHF
>TRBD2|TRBV5-6|.|TRBJ2-3
TGTGCCAGCAGTTCCAGGACTAGCTCCCTAGCGACAGATACGCAGTATTTT
CASSSRTSSLATDTQYF
>TRBD2|TRBV6-5|.|TRBJ2-5
TGTGCCAGCAGTTACGGGACTAGCGGGGGGGCGGCCCAGTACTTC
CASSYGTSGGAAQYF
>.|TRBV18|.|TRBJ1-1
TGTGCCAGCTCACCAGGGGCGACGAACACTGAAGCTTTCTTT
CASSPGATNTEAFF
>TRBD1|TRBV5-5|.|TRBJ2-1
TGTGCCAGCAGCTGGGGGACCATCCGGGACAGGAACTACAATGAGCAGTTCTTC
CASSWGTIRDRNYNEQFF
>.|TRBV9|.|TRBJ1-2
TGTGCCAGCAGCGTAGATTCCCAGGGAAGGGGTCGAAGCTACACCTTC
CASSVDSQGRGRSYTF
>.|TRBV28|once|TRBJ2-5
TGTGCCAGCAGTGCACAGGGCCTCGGGTCAGAGACCCAGTACTTC
CASSAQGLGSETQYF
>TRBD2|TRBV5-8|once|TRBJ2-7
TGTGCCAGCAGCTTGGCCGGGAAGAGGGGTCTAGCGGGGAGAGACTACGAGCAGTACTTC
CASSLAGKRGLAGRDYEQYF
>.|TRBV19|.|TRBJ1-2
TGTGCCAGTAGTATGGACAGCTATGGCTACACCTTC
CASSMDSYGYTF
>.|TRBV28|.|TRBJ1-3
TGTGCCAGCAGTTTGTCAGGCTCTGGAAACACCATATATTTT
CASSLSGSGNTIYF
>.|TRBV30|.|TRBJ2-4
TGTGCCTGGAGTGTAGGGGCGGGGGCTGTAACCAAAAACATTCAGTACTTC
CAWSVGAGAVTKNIQYF
>.|TRBV6-2/TRBV6-3|.|TRBJ1-2
TGTGCCAGCAGTTACTCGATGGGTCGTCGGAGGGATGGCTACACCTTC
CASSYSMGRRRDGYTF
>TRBD1|TRBV4-1|.|TRBJ2-2
TGCGCCAGCAGCCCTCGGGACAGCGCGAACACCGGGGAGCTGTTTTTT
CASSPRDSANTGELFF
>TRBD2|TRBV3-1/TRBV3-2|.|TRBJ2-7
TGTGCCAGCAGCCTCGGACTAGCGGGGGCCTACGAGCAGTACTTC
CASSLGLAGAYEQYF
>TRBD2|TRBV6-2/TRBV6-3|.|TRBJ2-7
TGTGCCAGCAGCGGACTAGCGGGAGTTGAATTCTACGAGCAGTACTTC
CASSGLAGVEFYEQYF
>.|TRBV27|.|TRBJ2-5
TGTGCCAGCAGTTTACTTGGGGAGGCGGAGACCCAGTACTTC
CASSLLGEAETQYF
>.|TRBV2|.|TRBJ2-5
TGTGCCAGCAGCGTACCCGGGGAGATGGAGACCCAGTACTTC
CASSVPGEMETQYF
>TRBD2|TRBV9|few|TRBJ2-7
TGTGCCTCCAGTCTAGCGGGAGACTACGAGCAGTACTTC
CASSLAGDYEQYF
>.|TRBV7-2|.|TRBJ1-6
TGTGCCAGCAGCTTAGAATCTCTCAATTCACCCCTCCACTTT
CASSLESLNSPLHF
>TRBD2|TRBV18|.|TRBJ2-7
TGTGCCAGCTCACCTGGAGCGGGAGGGACCTACGAGCAGTACTTC
CASSPGAGGTYEQYF
>TRBD1|TRBV15|.|TRBJ1-3
TGTGCCACCAGCATCACGGACAGGGGGATCTCTGGAAACACCATATATTTT
CATSITDRGISGNTIYF
>TRBD2|TRBV18|.|TRBJ2-5
TGTGCCAGCTCAGGAAGCGGGGGGTACCAAGAGACCCAGTACTTC
CASSGSGGYQETQYF
>.|TRBV7-9|.|TRBJ1-2
TGTGCCAGCAGCAAACGGACAGAGAATAACTATGGCTACACCTTC
CASSKRTENNYGYTF
>TRBD2|TRBV18|.|TRBJ2-3
TGTGCCAGCTCACCAGACGGGAGGGCGACAGATACGCAGTATTTT
CASSPDGRATDTQYF
>TRBD2|TRBV19|.|TRBJ2-2
TGTGCCGGGCGGCTAGCGGGCTCGACCGGGGAGCTGTTTTTT
CAGRLAGSTGELFF
>TRBD1|TRBV5-1|.|TRBJ1-6
TGCGCCAGCAGCTCCTACCAAACTTCAGGGGGCGAGGGTCGGTCCTATAATTCACCCCTCCACTTT
CASSSYQTSGGEGRSYNSPLHF